This is a list of T cell receptor beta chains from one sample in a study of blood T cell repertoires in COVID-19. Data came from immunoSEQ multiplex PCR; TCRdb stores just in-frame clones and leaves some out. The data show around 220,000 clones, about 85% seen once. Sequencing was done on a sample of peripheral blood. These receptors all stem from a man aged 25 to 45 with active or convalescent COVID-19. Each CDR3 is given with its conserved first and last residue. Fields, in order: V gene, clone size, D gene, J gene, CDR3 protein, CDR3 DNA. A D gene is named only where the DNA matches it firmly. The size field is filled for only some rows; it gives once, few, many or a size class.

>TRBV15|.|.|TRBJ1-5
CATSRAQAGGNQPQHF
TGTGCCACCAGCAGAGCTCAGGCAGGGGGCAATCAGCCCCAGCATTTT
>TRBV19|.|TRBD1|TRBJ1-5
CASSINPGGSNQPQHF
TGTGCCAGTAGTATAAATCCAGGGGGCAGCAATCAGCCCCAGCATTTT
>TRBV15|.|.|TRBJ1-1
CATGDRRSFQAFF
TGTGCCACCGGTGACAGGCGAAGTTTTCAAGCTTTCTTT
>TRBV6-5|.|TRBD1|TRBJ1-4
CASSYSPRGNEKLFF
TGTGCCAGCAGTTACTCGCCCAGGGGGAATGAAAAACTGTTTTTT
>TRBV28|.|.|TRBJ2-7
CASSFGQGGTTEQYF
TGTGCCAGCAGTTTCGGGCAGGGCGGGACCACCGAGCAGTACTTC
>TRBV28|.|.|TRBJ1-5
CASSVAQGGGNQPQHF
TGTGCCAGCAGCGTAGCTCAGGGAGGAGGCAATCAGCCCCAGCATTTT
>TRBV4-3|once|.|TRBJ2-3
CASSQSENRGTQYF
TGCGCCAGCAGCCAGAGTGAAAATAGGGGTACGCAGTATTTT
>TRBV12-5|.|TRBD2|TRBJ2-5
CATHLAGGIQETQYF
TGTGCTACCCATCTAGCGGGAGGTATCCAAGAGACCCAGTACTTC
>TRBV18|.|TRBD1|TRBJ2-3
CASSPRTGEDTQYF
TGTGCCAGCTCACCGCGCACAGGGGAAGATACGCAGTATTTT
>TRBV18|.|TRBD2|TRBJ2-7
CASSPRREGLSEQYF
TGTGCCAGCTCACCACGGCGGGAGGGCCTGTCCGAGCAGTACTTC
>TRBV6-6|.|.|TRBJ2-5
CASSSGTGRTQYF
TGTGCCAGCAGCTCCGGGACTGGTCGGACCCAGTACTTC
>TRBV7-8|.|TRBD2|TRBJ2-7
CASSRTSRSGSYEQYF
TGTGCCAGCAGCCGGACTAGCCGCTCGGGGTCCTACGAGCAGTACTTC